The rows below give T cell receptor beta chains drawn from one sample of a study of OX40 agonist ivuxolimab in advanced cancers. Using immunoSEQ multiplex PCR, the repertoire was profiled, and TCRdb retains in-frame clones only, with some absent. The data show about 70,000 clones, with 86% seen just once and around 2.8% held by the top ten. Sequences were derived from CD4+ or CD8+ T cells sorted from blood, sampled in a trial of the OX40 agonist ivuxolimab. All receptors derive from an adult with an advanced solid tumor such as melanoma, head and neck, liver or kidney cancer. CDR3s include the opening cysteine and the closing phenylalanine or tryptophan. A D gene is named only where the DNA matches it firmly. Some rows have no size entry. The others give once, few or many, or a class for an expanded clone.

TRBJ2-3 | NA | NA | TRBV7-9 | CASSLRPVGTDTQYF | TGTGCCAGCAGCTTAAGACCCGTTGGAACAGATACGCAGTATTTT
TRBJ2-5 | once | TRBD2 | TRBV29-1 | CSVIAGGQETQYF | TGCAGCGTTATTGCGGGGGGCCAAGAGACCCAGTACTTC
TRBJ1-5 | NA | TRBD1 | TRBV10-3 | CAISPGQGGNQPQHF | TGTGCCATCAGCCCGGGACAGGGAGGCAATCAGCCCCAGCATTTT
TRBJ1-3 | NA | NA | TRBV30 | CAWSTGNTIYF | TGTGCCTGGAGTACCGGAAACACCATATATTTT
TRBJ1-1 | once | TRBD1 | TRBV7-9 | CASSSDWDGTDNTEAFF | TGTGCCAGCAGCTCCGATTGGGACGGGACAGATAACACTGAAGCTTTCTTT
TRBJ2-5 | NA | TRBD1 | TRBV5-1 | CASSPSPTGKTQYF | TGCGCCAGCAGCCCGTCACCGACAGGGAAGACCCAGTACTTC
TRBJ2-2 | NA | TRBD1 | TRBV18 | CASSPGQGYTGELFF | TGTGCCAGCTCACCAGGACAGGGTTACACCGGGGAGCTGTTTTTT
TRBJ2-3 | NA | NA | TRBV7-8 | CASSFHRGRPTDTQYF | TGTGCCAGCAGCTTCCATCGGGGACGTCCCACAGATACGCAGTATTTT
TRBJ1-5 | few | NA | TRBV28 | CASRPDSFYSNQPQHF | TGTGCCAGCAGACCAGACAGCTTTTATAGCAATCAGCCCCAGCATTTT
TRBJ1-1 | NA | NA | TRBV13 | CASSSTFQGAFF | TGTGCCAGCAGCTCGACGTTTCAGGGGGCTTTCTTT
TRBJ1-2 | NA | TRBD1 | TRBV7-9 | CASSLDWAGGYGYTF | TGTGCCAGCAGCTTAGACTGGGCAGGGGGATATGGCTACACCTTC
TRBJ2-3 | NA | NA | TRBV6-5 | CASSYTGTLPDTQYF | TGTGCCAGCAGTTACACCGGGACACTCCCAGATACGCAGTATTTT
TRBJ2-1 | NA | TRBD1 | TRBV5-1 | CASSPLGTGQLDNEQFF | TGCGCCAGCAGCCCGCTGGGGACAGGGCAGTTAGACAATGAGCAGTTCTTC
TRBJ1-2 | few | NA | TRBV28 | CASRLEWNYGYTF | TGTGCCAGCAGACTAGAGTGGAACTATGGCTACACCTTC
TRBJ1-4 | NA | NA | TRBV15 | CATSRDAFGGVEKLFF | TGTGCCACCAGCAGAGATGCGTTTGGGGGGGTAGAAAAACTGTTTTTT
TRBJ1-5 | NA | NA | TRBV19 | CASSIPHQPQHF | TGTGCCAGTAGTATCCCCCATCAGCCCCAGCATTTT
TRBJ2-1 | NA | TRBD1 | TRBV18 | CASSPLLTGAGNEQFF | TGTGCCAGCTCACCACTACTAACAGGGGCTGGGAATGAGCAGTTCTTC
TRBJ1-2 | few | NA | TRBV5-1 | CASSPQEPYGYTF | TGCGCCAGCAGCCCCCAGGAGCCCTATGGCTACACCTTC
TRBJ2-7 | NA | NA | TRBV28 | CASSFVYFRDLYEQYF | TGTGCCAGCAGTTTTGTCTACTTCCGGGACCTCTACGAGCAGTACTTC
TRBJ2-3 | once | TRBD2 | TRBV30 | CAWSAGVSADTQYF | TGTGCCTGGTCGGCGGGGGTTTCGGCAGATACGCAGTATTTT
TRBJ1-1 | NA | TRBD1 | TRBV6-6 | CASSYVTGRRTEAFF | TGTGCCAGCAGTTATGTGACAGGGCGGCGGACTGAAGCTTTCTTT
TRBJ2-1 | NA | TRBD2 | TRBV7-3 | CASSPGLAENNEQFF | TGTGCCAGCAGCCCTGGACTAGCGGAGAACAATGAGCAGTTCTTC
TRBJ1-2 | NA | NA | TRBV5-6 | CASIATGNYGYTF | TGTGCCAGCATCGCGACGGGGAACTATGGCTACACCTTC
TRBJ1-4 | NA | NA | TRBV5-1 | CASSFTGYEKLFF | TGCGCCAGCAGCTTCACGGGTTATGAAAAACTGTTTTTT
TRBJ1-1 | NA | NA | TRBV7-3 | CASSRSASNTEAFF | TGTGCCAGCAGCCGTTCGGCCTCGAACACTGAAGCTTTCTTT
TRBJ2-1 | NA | TRBD2 | TRBV9 | CASSQRLAGGPDNEQFF | TGTGCCAGCAGCCAACGACTAGCGGGGGGGCCCGACAATGAGCAGTTCTTC
TRBJ2-1 | NA | NA | TRBV19 | CASSIIKGGPRNEQFF | TGTGCCAGTAGTATAATTAAAGGAGGACCACGGAATGAGCAGTTCTTC
TRBJ1-6 | NA | TRBD1 | TRBV7-9 | CASSLGTGGPPLHF | TGTGCCAGCAGCCTCGGGACAGGGGGGCCACCCCTCCACTTT
TRBJ2-3 | NA | TRBD2 | TRBV30 | CAWSFTPGLAGALDTQYF | TGTGCCTGGAGTTTCACTCCAGGACTAGCGGGGGCCCTAGATACGCAGTATTTT
TRBJ1-6 | NA | NA | TRBV10-1 | CASTEQTPLHF | TGCGCCAGCACGGAACAGACTCCCCTCCACTTT
TRBJ2-1 | NA | NA | TRBV7-6 | CASTLGASGGYNEQFF | TGTGCCAGCACCCTAGGGGCGAGCGGCGGGTACAATGAGCAGTTCTTC
TRBJ2-7 | NA | TRBD1 | TRBV14 | CASSQGNRGSYEQYF | TGTGCCAGCAGCCAAGGCAACAGGGGCTCCTACGAGCAGTACTTC
TRBJ2-1 | NA | NA | TRBV19 | CASSWESGSYNEQFF | TGTGCCAGTAGCTGGGAGAGCGGGTCCTACAATGAGCAGTTCTTC
TRBJ1-5 | NA | TRBD1 | TRBV7-9 | CASSLNRGNQPQHF | TGTGCCAGCAGCTTAAACAGGGGGAATCAGCCCCAGCATTTT
TRBJ1-3 | few | NA | TRBV6-1 | CASSERVFGNTIYF | TGTGCCAGCTCGGAGAGGGTCTTCGGAAACACCATATATTTT
TRBJ1-2 | once | TRBD1 | TRBV4-2 | CASSSPGTGKSLGGYTF | TGTGCCAGCAGCTCCCCCGGGACAGGGAAAAGTCTGGGGGGCTACACCTTC
TRBJ2-2 | NA | TRBD2 | TRBV9 | CASSVELAGLSGELFF | TGTGCCAGCAGCGTTGAACTAGCGGGTCTCTCCGGGGAGCTGTTTTTT
TRBJ2-5 | NA | TRBD2 | TRBV9 | CASSVGGEGRSETQYF | TGTGCCAGCAGCGTAGGAGGGGAGGGTCGCTCAGAGACCCAGTACTTC
TRBJ2-1 | NA | TRBD1 | TRBV10-3 | CAISKGQVSGNEQFF | TGTGCCATCAGCAAGGGACAGGTCTCGGGCAATGAGCAGTTCTTC
TRBJ1-1 | NA | NA | TRBV10-3 | CAISEGLTEAFF | TGTGCCATCAGTGAAGGGCTGACTGAAGCTTTCTTT
TRBJ2-5 | NA | TRBD2 | TRBV7-2 | CASSASGGYETQYF | TGTGCCAGCAGCGCTAGCGGGGGCTACGAGACCCAGTACTTC
TRBJ2-7 | NA | TRBD1 | TRBV19 | CASSLRQGDYEQYF | TGTGCCAGTAGTCTTCGACAGGGGGATTACGAGCAGTACTTC
TRBJ1-6 | NA | NA | TRBV5-1 | CASSLDGYYNSPLHF | TGCGCCAGCAGCTTGGATGGGTATTATAATTCACCCCTCCACTTT
TRBJ2-1 | NA | NA | TRBV12-5 | CASGWRGNEQFF | TGTGCTAGTGGTTGGAGGGGGAATGAGCAGTTCTTC
TRBJ2-5 | NA | NA | TRBV5-4 | CASSLLTTAGETQYF | TGTGCCAGCAGCTTGCTTACTACCGCTGGTGAGACCCAGTACTTC
TRBJ1-1 | NA | TRBD1 | TRBV7-2 | CASSFRQGFTEAFF | TGTGCCAGCAGCTTTAGACAGGGCTTTACTGAAGCTTTCTTT
TRBJ2-1 | NA | NA | TRBV6-1 | CASSASGAFGNEQFF | TGTGCCAGCAGTGCTTCGGGGGCATTTGGGAATGAGCAGTTCTTC